The clone carrying this T cell receptor beta chain was counted only a few times. This sample is drawn from a study of T-cell memory formation after mild COVID-19. V shed 6 bases, J shed 8 bases, and the junction held 7 bases outside the gene matches. The CDR3 spans 15 residues. TCRdb called the 5' RACE reads again in MiXCR, with one record for every CDR3 protein. This table holds under 250,000 distinct CDR3 sequences, approximately 9% found once. J is TRBJ1-4 and V is TRBV12-3 or TRBV12-4, with 12 nucleotides matching TRBD1. The source of this sequence is a young man who had mild COVID-19 (a few samples of this study predate the infection). Cell type and time point are not known. Source material: PBMCs or a T cell subset sorted from them (not recorded which). CDR3 DNA: TGTGCCAGCAGCCTTTGGGGGACAGGGGGCGAAAAACTGTTTTTT. Translating gives CASSLWGTGGEKLFF.